A selection of T cell receptor beta chains follows, all from one sample in a study of OX40 agonist ivuxolimab in advanced cancers. Only in-frame clones appear in the TCRdb table, and some are missing; sequencing was by immunoSEQ multiplex PCR. The sample consists of around 78,000 clones, 80% to 90% of them appearing once. The material sequenced was CD4+ or CD8+ T cells sorted from blood, taken in a trial of the OX40 agonist ivuxolimab. Source of these receptors: an adult with an advanced solid tumor such as melanoma, head and neck, liver or kidney cancer. Both conserved end residues are part of each CDR3. Fields, in order: CDR3 DNA, CDR3 protein, D gene, J gene, clone size, V gene. A D gene is named only where the DNA matches it firmly. Part of the rows lack a size; the others show once, few, many or a class for expanded clones.

TGTGCCAGCAGCGACAACAGCATTGAAGCTTTCTTT CASSDNSIEAFF NA TRBJ1-1 NA TRBV11-2
TGTGCCAGCAGCCAAGATCTCGGGTCGAGGATCCTCTTC CASSQDLGSRILF NA TRBJ1-2 NA TRBV4-2
TGTGCCAGCAGTGAGATGAGTCCAGGCACAGATACGCAGTATTTT CASSEMSPGTDTQYF NA TRBJ2-3 once TRBV6-1
TGCAGCGTTGAAGGGGGGACTAGCGTCTACAATGAGCAGTTCTTC CSVEGGTSVYNEQFF TRBD2 TRBJ2-1 NA TRBV29-1
TGTGCCAGCAGTGCGGTGCATAGCCCCACAGATACGCAGTATTTT CASSAVHSPTDTQYF NA TRBJ2-3 NA TRBV6-1
TGTGCCAGTCGTCCCGGGACAGGGAAAGATACGCAGTATTTT CASRPGTGKDTQYF TRBD1 TRBJ2-3 NA TRBV6-6
TGTGCCAGCAGCGTAGGGAGCAATTGGGCATCTGGGGCCAACGTCCTGACTTTC CASSVGSNWASGANVLTF NA TRBJ2-6 NA TRBV9
TGTGCCAGCTCACGGGACAGGGGGAACTATGGCTACACCTTC CASSRDRGNYGYTF TRBD1 TRBJ1-2 NA TRBV18
TGTGCCAGCAGCTTACCGGGACAGGCCTTTTCGTCCCTCGGGGAAAAACTGTTTTTT CASSLPGQAFSSLGEKLFF TRBD1 TRBJ1-4 NA TRBV7-8
TGTGCCAGCAGCCCCAGGACAGGGGGAGCAGATACGCAGTATTTT CASSPRTGGADTQYF TRBD1 TRBJ2-3 NA TRBV11-1
TGTGCCGAACAGGGGCCGAACACTGAAGCTTTCTTT CAEQGPNTEAFF TRBD1 TRBJ1-1 NA TRBV30
TGTGCCAGCAGCCTAGGGAGTCGCACTGAAGCTTTCTTT CASSLGSRTEAFF NA TRBJ1-1 NA TRBV16
TGTGCCAGCAGCTTAACTCCGGGACTCTACACCGGGGAGCTGTTTTTT CASSLTPGLYTGELFF NA TRBJ2-2 few TRBV7-3
TGCAGCGCCCAATGGGGTGATAATTCACCCCTCCACTTT CSAQWGDNSPLHF NA TRBJ1-6 NA TRBV29-1
TGCGCCAGCAGCTTAGGGGACTCTAACTATGGCTACACCTTC CASSLGDSNYGYTF NA TRBJ1-2 once TRBV5-1
TGTGCCAGCAGTGAAAGGCAGGGGGAGGAACAGCCCCAGCATTTT CASSERQGEEQPQHF TRBD1 TRBJ1-5 NA TRBV2
TGCGCCAGCAGCGCACAGCATTCTAACTCTGGGGCCAACGTCCTGACTTTC CASSAQHSNSGANVLTF NA TRBJ2-6 NA TRBV5-1
TGTGCCAGCAGTTTGCGAGACAGGCCCCAGCATTTT CASSLRDRPQHF NA TRBJ1-5 NA TRBV28
TGTGCCAGTAGTATAGGTCGCGACAGGCACAATGAGCAGTTCTTC CASSIGRDRHNEQFF NA TRBJ2-1 NA TRBV19
TGTGCCAGCAGCCAGGACGTCGGTTTTGAAAAACTGTTTTTT CASSQDVGFEKLFF NA TRBJ1-4 NA TRBV5-6
TGTGCCAGCTCCCACGGGGGACTAGCGGACCGCACAGATACGCAGTATTTT CASSHGGLADRTDTQYF TRBD2 TRBJ2-3 NA TRBV5-8
TGTGCCAGCAGCTTGTTAGTGACATTAGCCAAAAACATTCAGTACTTC CASSLLVTLAKNIQYF NA TRBJ2-4 NA TRBV5-6